This T cell receptor (beta chain) was found in a study of shared clonotypes between healthy human individuals. With regard to this clone: Its target is not known.

Naive CD8 cells lacked CD45RO, underwent positive selection for CCR7 and left out terminally differentiated effector memory CD45RA+ cells. All donors qualified as healthy HIV-negative adults and had experienced no recent acute infections or vaccinations. Whole-study findings and limits: Large depth notwithstanding, sorted-subset sequencing proved incomplete by rarefaction.

Once extracted for a subset, genomic DNA was divided evenly among several immunoSEQ plates. The assay was immunoSEQ multiplex PCR, and TCRdb's table has in-frame clones only and misses some. The profile covers 1.5 million to 2.5 million clones, with roughly 94% appearing a single time and 1% to 1.5% taken by the ten largest. V was cut by 1 base and J by 3 bases, with 7 bases left in between. Germline values: CDR1 SGHVS, CDR2 FQNEAQ. This CDR3 region has 13 residues. This TCR derives from a man aged 18 to 30 in good health. The rearrangement uses TRBV7-8 and TRBJ2-7; no clear D. The specimen was naive CD8+ T cells sorted from blood. CDR3 coding DNA: TGTGCCAGCAGCTTAGAGTGGCACTACGAGCAGTACTTC. Encoded protein: CASSLEWHYEQYF.